The 9 T cell receptor beta chains below were found in one sample sequenced in a study of shared clonotypes between healthy human individuals (dated by TCRdb to the early 2020s). Library construction relied on the immunoSEQ multiplex PCR assay. TCRdb provides this immuneACCESS table in a form limited to in-frame rearrangements. Some clones are lacking; in checked studies, under half of them reflect an unresolved V gene, and why the rest are absent is not known. The sample data list a few million clones, and more than 85% of these were observed just once. Jointly, the top ten make up 0.39% of the sample. Sequencing input: naive CD4+ T cells from PBMCs. According to the study, the label for this sample's cell subset or site signals: CD45RA+ positively selected. These receptor sequences come from a man aged 18 to 29 in good health. Some clones in this sample may be carry-over from other donors' samples.

The CDR3 region is CASSVKSLNEQFF. CDR3 DNA: TGTGCCAGCAGCGTTAAAAGTTTGAATGAGCAGTTCTTC. The chain combines TRBV9 with TRBJ2-1; the D is unclear. Germline CDR1 reads SGDLS; CDR2 reads YYNGEE. This CDR3 is 13 amino acids long. V was clipped by 2 bases and J by 7 bases, with 10 bases between them.

This chain joins TRBV13 and TRBJ1-4; 7 bases map to TRBD1. This CDR3 has 16 residues. J was trimmed by 3 bases and V by 4 bases; bases with no gene match: 8. CDR1 is PRHDT, CDR2 FYEKMQ, per germline (reference sequence). The DNA for the CDR3 is TGTGCCAGCAGCTCACAGGGGAGTGCGGCTAATGAAAAACTGTTTTTT. Translation: CASSSQGSAANEKLFF.

V and J are TRBV5-4 and TRBJ2-1; 8 bases line up with TRBD1. V was clipped by 0 bases and J by 5 bases; unmatched bases: 4. The CDR3 is made up of 15 amino acids. From germline, CDR1 is SGHNT and CDR2 YYREEE (reference sequence). CDR3 coding DNA: TGTGCCAGCAGCTTGGACAGGGGGGTTGACAATGAGCAGTTCTTC. Translating it yields CASSLDRGVDNEQFF. Full variable domain (missing parts from reference TRBV5-4 and TRBJ2-1): ETGVTQSPTHLIKTRGQQVTLRCSSQSGHNTVSWYQQALGQGPQFIFQYYREEENGRGNFPPRFSGLQFPNYSSELNVNALELDDSALYLCASSLDRGVDNEQFFGPGTRLTVL.

The chain carries TRBV27 and TRBJ2-3, with TRBD2 identical over 12 bases. The V and J ends lost 10 bases and 5 bases, in that order; junction bases with no gene match: 10. The germline CDR1 and CDR2 sequences are MNHEY and SMNVEV (reference sequence). This CDR3 has 15 residues. The CDR3 region is CAITLPGLAGDTQYF. The CDR3 DNA sequence: TGTGCCATCACATTACCGGGACTAGCGGGAGATACGCAGTATTTT.

The chain links TRBV7-2 to TRBJ2-1; no firm D call. This CDR3 contains 14 residues. The germline V gene has CDR1 SGHTA and CDR2 FQGNSA. V lost 1 base and J lost 9, with 13 bases in between. The CDR3 spells CASSLVQQDAEQFF. Here the CDR3 DNA reads TGTGCCAGCAGCTTAGTCCAGCAGGATGCTGAGCAGTTCTTC.

The rearrangement joins TRBV30 to TRBJ2-1; 7 bases map to TRBD2. CDR1 GTSNPN and CDR2 SVGIG come from the germline V gene (reference sequence). CDR3 length: 14 residues. Trimming took 5 bases from V and 1 from J; bases not matched to a gene: 5. This chain's CDR3 is CAWATSWSYNEQFF. DNA of the CDR3: TGTGCCTGGGCGACTAGCTGGTCCTACAATGAGCAGTTCTTC.

As DNA, the CDR3 is TGTGCCAGCCAAGGATCAGGGGGCGCAAAAGTCCAGCAGTACTTC. It is translated as CASQGSGGAKVQQYF. This sequence joins TRBV6-5 and TRBJ2-7; 8 nucleotides match TRBD1. This CDR3 region has 15 residues. V lost 8 bases and J lost 8; bases outside the gene matches: 17. The V gene's germline CDR1 is MNHEY and CDR2 SVGAGI.

V gene TRBV6-1 combines with J gene TRBJ2-3; D is unresolved. Between the trimmed V and J ends, which lost 1 base and 2 bases, there was a span of 7 bases. Germline values: CDR1 MNHNS, CDR2 SASEGT. The CDR3 length is 14 residues. In nucleotides, the CDR3 is TGTGCCAGCAGTGAAGTGGATCTCACAGATACGCAGTATTTT. It codes for CASSEVDLTDTQYF.

This clone was seen only once. V gene TRBV7-6 combines with J gene TRBJ2-2; 14 nucleotides match TRBD2. Per the germline V gene, CDR1 is SGHVS and CDR2 is FNYEAQ. CDR3 length: 18 amino acids. Germline trimming cut 4 bases from V and 4 bases from J; bases unmatched to any gene: 8. The CDR3 coding sequence is TGTGCCAGCAGCTGGGGGACTAGCGGGAGTTTGAGCACCGGGGAGCTGTTTTTT. Residues: CASSWGTSGSLSTGELFF.